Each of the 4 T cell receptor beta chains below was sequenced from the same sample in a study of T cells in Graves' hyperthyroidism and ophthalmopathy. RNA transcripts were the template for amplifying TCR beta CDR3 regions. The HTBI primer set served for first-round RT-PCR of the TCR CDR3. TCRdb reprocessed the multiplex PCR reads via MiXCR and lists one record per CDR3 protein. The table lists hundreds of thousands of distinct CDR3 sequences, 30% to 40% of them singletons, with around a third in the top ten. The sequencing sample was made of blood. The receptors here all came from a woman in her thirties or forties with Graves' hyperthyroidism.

CDR3 in DNA: TGTGCCAGTAGTTCAGGCAGGGAATATTATCAGCCCCAGCATTTT. This translates into CASSSGREYYQPQHF. J is TRBJ1-5 and V is TRBV19, with a possible D match to TRBD1 (5 bases). The CDR3 covers 15 residues. CDR1 is LNHDA and CDR2 is SQIVND in the germline V gene (reference sequence). V was cut by 5 bases and J by 5 bases, with 16 bases left in between.

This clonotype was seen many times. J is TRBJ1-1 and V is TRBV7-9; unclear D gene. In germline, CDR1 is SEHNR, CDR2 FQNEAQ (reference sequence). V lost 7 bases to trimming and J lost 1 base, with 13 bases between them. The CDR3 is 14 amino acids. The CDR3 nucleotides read TGTGCCAGCACCCCGCCCCGAGAGAACACTGAAGCTTTCTTT. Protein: CASTPPRENTEAFF.

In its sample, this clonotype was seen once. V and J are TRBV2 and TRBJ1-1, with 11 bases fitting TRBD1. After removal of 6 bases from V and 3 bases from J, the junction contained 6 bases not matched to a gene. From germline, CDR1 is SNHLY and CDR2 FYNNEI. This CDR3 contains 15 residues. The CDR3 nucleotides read TGTGCCAGCAGGGACAGGGGGCGCGTCCACACTGAAGCTTTCTTT. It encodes CASRDRGRVHTEAFF.

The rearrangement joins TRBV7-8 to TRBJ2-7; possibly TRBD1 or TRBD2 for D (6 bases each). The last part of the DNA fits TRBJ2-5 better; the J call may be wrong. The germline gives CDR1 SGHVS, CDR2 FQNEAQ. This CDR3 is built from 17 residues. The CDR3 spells CASSLNIGGMLKETQYF. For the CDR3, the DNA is TGTGCCAGCAGCCTTAATATCGGGGGCATGTTGAAAGAGACCCAGTACTTC.